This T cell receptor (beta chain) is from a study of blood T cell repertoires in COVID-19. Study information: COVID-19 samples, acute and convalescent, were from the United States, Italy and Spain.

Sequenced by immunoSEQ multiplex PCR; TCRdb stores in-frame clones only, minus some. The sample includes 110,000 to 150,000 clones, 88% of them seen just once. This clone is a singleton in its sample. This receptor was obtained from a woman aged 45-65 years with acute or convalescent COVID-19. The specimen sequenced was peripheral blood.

Here the CDR3 DNA reads TGTGCCAGCAGCTCACAGGGGGGCTTATTGTCCTATGGCTACACCTTC. It codes for CASSSQGGLLSYGYTF. This chain connects TRBV5-6 to TRBJ1-2, with 8 bases fitting TRBD1. The CDR3 covers 16 residues. Germline V lookup: CDR1 SGHDT, CDR2 YYEEEE. Germline trimming cut 3 bases from V and 4 bases from J; bases unmatched to any gene: 11.